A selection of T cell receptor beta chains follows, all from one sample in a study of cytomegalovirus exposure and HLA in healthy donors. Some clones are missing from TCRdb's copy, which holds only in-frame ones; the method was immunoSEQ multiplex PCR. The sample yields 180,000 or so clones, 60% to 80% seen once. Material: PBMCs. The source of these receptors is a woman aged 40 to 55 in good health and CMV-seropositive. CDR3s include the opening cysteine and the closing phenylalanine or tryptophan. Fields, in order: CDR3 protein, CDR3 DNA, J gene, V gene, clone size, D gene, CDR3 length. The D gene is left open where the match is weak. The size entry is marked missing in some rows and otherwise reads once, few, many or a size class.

CDR3: CAWSGRGGDQPQHF
DNA: TGTGCCTGGAGTGGGCGGGGTGGGGATCAGCCCCAGCATTTT
J: TRBJ1-5
V: TRBV30
size: -
D: -
length: 14

CDR3: CARSRDRGRSPKAYEQYF
DNA: TGTGCCAGAAGTCGGGACAGGGGGCGTAGTCCAAAAGCCTACGAGCAGTACTTC
J: TRBJ2-7
V: TRBV5-3
size: -
D: TRBD1
length: 18

CDR3: CASSPGQPYAEAFF
DNA: TGTGCCAGCAGCCCGGGACAGCCCTACGCTGAAGCTTTCTTT
J: TRBJ1-1
V: TRBV7-2
size: -
D: TRBD1
length: 14

CDR3: CASSLFTPRATGVSRTQYF
DNA: TGTGCCAGCAGTTTATTCACTCCCCGGGCGACAGGGGTTAGTAGGACCCAGTACTTC
J: TRBJ2-5
V: TRBV28
size: -
D: TRBD1
length: 19

CDR3: CASSEVDRGDARAIQYF
DNA: TGTGCCAGCAGTGAAGTTGACAGGGGTGACGCAAGAGCCATTCAGTACTTC
J: TRBJ2-4
V: TRBV6-1
size: -
D: TRBD1
length: 17

CDR3: CASSQDRGGPNEKLFF
DNA: TGTGCCAGCAGCCAAGATAGAGGGGGCCCAAATGAAAAACTGTTTTTT
J: TRBJ1-4
V: TRBV4-2
size: -
D: TRBD1
length: 16

CDR3: CASSQFSSGRVVGELFF
DNA: TGCGCCAGCAGCCAATTTTCCAGCGGGAGGGTGGTTGGGGAGCTGTTTTTT
J: TRBJ2-2
V: TRBV4-3
size: once
D: TRBD2
length: 17

CDR3: CASSSGLAGGINNEQFF
DNA: TGTGCCAGCAGTTCCGGACTAGCGGGAGGTATCAACAATGAGCAGTTCTTC
J: TRBJ2-1
V: TRBV28
size: -
D: TRBD2
length: 17

CDR3: CASRPSGSLGEQFF
DNA: TGCGCCAGCCGGCCCAGCGGGAGTCTAGGTGAGCAGTTCTTC
J: TRBJ2-1
V: TRBV4-1
size: -
D: TRBD2
length: 14

CDR3: CASSRPAGGPYNEQFF
DNA: TGTGCCAGCAGCCGACCAGCGGGAGGGCCCTACAATGAGCAGTTCTTC
J: TRBJ2-1
V: TRBV11-2
size: -
D: TRBD2
length: 16

CDR3: CASSDTGGNEQFF
DNA: TGTGCCAGCAGTGATACAGGGGGCAATGAGCAGTTCTTC
J: TRBJ2-1
V: TRBV6-4
size: few
D: TRBD1
length: 13

CDR3: CASSQEGQGSGANVLTF
DNA: TGTGCCAGCAGCCAGGAAGGACAGGGGTCCGGGGCCAACGTCCTGACTTTC
J: TRBJ2-6
V: TRBV4-2
size: -
D: TRBD1
length: 17

CDR3: CASSLRQANTGELFF
DNA: TGCGCCAGCAGCTTGAGGCAGGCGAACACCGGGGAGCTGTTTTTT
J: TRBJ2-2
V: TRBV5-1
size: once
D: -
length: 15

CDR3: CASSVGGGSSRDGYTF
DNA: TGTGCCAGCAGCGTCGGAGGGGGCTCCTCCCGGGATGGCTACACCTTC
J: TRBJ1-2
V: TRBV9
size: -
D: TRBD1
length: 16

CDR3: CASSQGTGVHEQYF
DNA: TGCGCCAGCAGCCAAGGCACAGGGGTACACGAGCAGTACTTC
J: TRBJ2-7
V: TRBV4-3
size: -
D: TRBD1
length: 14

CDR3: CASKQGRASTDTQYF
DNA: TGTGCCAGCAAGCAGGGAAGGGCTAGCACAGATACGCAGTATTTT
J: TRBJ2-3
V: TRBV2
size: once
D: -
length: 15

CDR3: CASSDGLAYEQYF
DNA: TGTGCCAGCAGCGATGGACTAGCCTACGAGCAGTACTTC
J: TRBJ2-7
V: TRBV11-2
size: -
D: TRBD2
length: 13

CDR3: CASGPRGGLTQYF
DNA: TGTGCTAGTGGTCCCCGGGGAGGGTTAACGCAGTATTTT
J: TRBJ2-3
V: TRBV12-5
size: few
D: TRBD2
length: 13

CDR3: CASRMGGDRRNEQFF
DNA: TGTGCCAGCAGAATGGGAGGGGATCGGCGCAATGAGCAGTTCTTC
J: TRBJ2-1
V: TRBV28
size: -
D: TRBD2
length: 15

CDR3: CASSPRVGGAAEAFF
DNA: TGTGCCAGTAGTCCCAGGGTGGGCGGGGCGGCTGAAGCTTTCTTT
J: TRBJ1-1
V: TRBV19
size: -
D: -
length: 15

CDR3: CAWSSNSNEKLFF
DNA: TGTGCCTGGAGTAGTAACTCTAATGAAAAACTGTTTTTT
J: TRBJ1-4
V: TRBV30
size: -
D: -
length: 13

CDR3: CASSLEQGQETQYF
DNA: TGTGCCAGCAGCTTAGAACAGGGACAAGAGACCCAGTACTTC
J: TRBJ2-5
V: TRBV7-2
size: -
D: -
length: 14

CDR3: CASIRRTPVQETQYF
DNA: TGTGCCAGCATAAGGAGGACCCCGGTCCAAGAGACCCAGTACTTC
J: TRBJ2-5
V: TRBV2
size: -
D: -
length: 15

CDR3: CAISVGTGDEQFF
DNA: TGTGCCATCAGTGTGGGGACAGGGGATGAGCAGTTCTTC
J: TRBJ2-1
V: TRBV10-3
size: few
D: TRBD1
length: 13

CDR3: CASSPERYSNEQFF
DNA: TGTGCCAGCAGCCCAGAGAGGTACTCTAATGAGCAGTTCTTC
J: TRBJ2-1
V: TRBV7-3
size: -
D: -
length: 14

CDR3: CASSERQGPNEKLFF
DNA: TGTGCCAGCAGCGAGAGACAGGGGCCGAATGAAAAACTGTTTTTT
J: TRBJ1-4
V: TRBV5-4
size: -
D: TRBD1
length: 15

CDR3: CASSEGGTVGHEQFF
DNA: TGTGCCAGCAGTGAGGGCGGGACCGTTGGGCATGAGCAGTTCTTC
J: TRBJ2-1
V: TRBV6-1
size: -
D: -
length: 15

CDR3: CASSLPTASTDTQYF
DNA: TGTGCCAGCAGCTTACCCACAGCCAGCACAGATACGCAGTATTTT
J: TRBJ2-3
V: TRBV7-2
size: -
D: -
length: 15

CDR3: CASMSGRGNEKLFF
DNA: TGTGCCAGCATGTCGGGCAGGGGAAACGAAAAACTGTTTTTT
J: TRBJ1-4
V: TRBV6-1
size: -
D: -
length: 14

CDR3: CASSPLDGSQYF
DNA: TGTGCCAGCAGCCCATTGGATGGGAGCCAATACTTC
J: TRBJ2-5
V: TRBV2
size: -
D: -
length: 12

CDR3: CASSEGGRGDTEAFF
DNA: TGTGCCAGCAGTGAAGGGGGCAGGGGTGACACTGAAGCTTTCTTT
J: TRBJ1-1
V: TRBV2
size: -
D: -
length: 15

CDR3: CASSPGTSGPDTQYF
DNA: TGTGCCAGCTCACCCGGGACTAGTGGCCCAGATACGCAGTATTTT
J: TRBJ2-3
V: TRBV18
size: -
D: TRBD2
length: 15

CDR3: CASNSPGTGGSYEQYF
DNA: TGTGCCAGCAACTCCCCCGGGACAGGGGGCTCCTACGAGCAGTACTTC
J: TRBJ2-7
V: TRBV19
size: -
D: TRBD1
length: 16

CDR3: CASSLRYTSTDTQYF
DNA: TGTGCCAGCAGCCTCCGATATACTAGCACAGATACGCAGTATTTT
J: TRBJ2-3
V: TRBV7-8
size: -
D: -
length: 15

CDR3: CATSRAGLALSLSNTEAFF
DNA: TGTGCCACCAGCAGAGCTGGACTGGCCCTGTCCCTTTCGAACACTGAAGCTTTCTTT
J: TRBJ1-1
V: TRBV15
size: -
D: -
length: 19

CDR3: CASSLGARQETQYF
DNA: TGTGCCAGCAGCTTGGGGGCCAGACAAGAGACCCAGTACTTC
J: TRBJ2-5
V: TRBV5-5
size: few
D: -
length: 14

CDR3: CASSLAAGGRNQPQHF
DNA: TGTGCCAGCAGCTTAGCGGCAGGGGGCCGCAATCAGCCCCAGCATTTT
J: TRBJ1-5
V: TRBV7-9
size: -
D: TRBD1
length: 16

CDR3: CANSRGQTDSYEQYF
DNA: TGTGCCAACAGCAGAGGGCAGACAGATTCCTACGAGCAGTACTTC
J: TRBJ2-7
V: TRBV15
size: -
D: -
length: 15

CDR3: CASSVRSGSLADTQYF
DNA: TGTGCCAGCAGCGTACGTAGCGGGAGTCTGGCAGATACGCAGTATTTT
J: TRBJ2-3
V: TRBV9
size: few
D: TRBD2
length: 16

CDR3: CASRSEWLLAEQFF
DNA: TGTGCCAGCAGATCCGAATGGCTCCTAGCTGAGCAGTTCTTC
J: TRBJ2-1
V: TRBV6-6
size: -
D: -
length: 14

CDR3: CASSIGTPVFSYNEQFF
DNA: TGTGCCAGTAGTATCGGGACTCCCGTCTTCTCCTACAATGAGCAGTTCTTC
J: TRBJ2-1
V: TRBV19
size: -
D: -
length: 17

CDR3: CATSRDWRGSHTEAFF
DNA: TGTGCCACCAGCAGAGATTGGAGGGGATCCCACACTGAAGCTTTCTTT
J: TRBJ1-1
V: TRBV15
size: -
D: -
length: 16

CDR3: CASSLFVAYEQYF
DNA: TGTGCCAGCAGTTTATTTGTCGCCTACGAGCAGTACTTC
J: TRBJ2-7
V: TRBV27
size: -
D: -
length: 13

CDR3: CASSQRSYNEQFF
DNA: TGTGCCAGCAGTCAACGGAGCTACAATGAGCAGTTCTTC
J: TRBJ2-1
V: TRBV6-6
size: -
D: -
length: 13

CDR3: CASSPVGQGPDTQYF
DNA: TGTGCCAGCTCACCAGTCGGACAGGGCCCTGATACGCAGTATTTT
J: TRBJ2-3
V: TRBV18
size: -
D: TRBD1
length: 15

CDR3: CASSAQGTPNTEAFF
DNA: TGTGCCAGCAGTGCCCAGGGGACACCGAACACTGAAGCTTTCTTT
J: TRBJ1-1
V: TRBV6-1
size: once
D: -
length: 15